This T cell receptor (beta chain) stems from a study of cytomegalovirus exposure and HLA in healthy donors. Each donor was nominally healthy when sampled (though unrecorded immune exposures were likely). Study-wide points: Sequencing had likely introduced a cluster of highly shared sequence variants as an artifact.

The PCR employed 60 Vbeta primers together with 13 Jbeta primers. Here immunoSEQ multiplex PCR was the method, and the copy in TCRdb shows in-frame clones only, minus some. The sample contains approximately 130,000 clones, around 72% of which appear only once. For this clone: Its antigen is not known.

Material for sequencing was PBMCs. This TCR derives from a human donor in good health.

The CDR3 here is CASSPTGGPNYNEQFF. Written as DNA, the CDR3 is TGTGCCAGCAGCCCCACAGGGGGCCCTAACTACAATGAGCAGTTCTTC. This chain joins TRBV11-2 and TRBJ2-1, with TRBD1 matching over 9 bases. The CDR3 totals 16 residues. Germline assignment: CDR1 SGHAT and CDR2 FQNNGV. The V gene end was trimmed by 5 bases and the J gene end by 3 bases; junction bases not matched to a gene: 8.